The 13 T cell receptor beta chains listed next were all sequenced from one sample in a study of blood T cell repertoires in COVID-19. The table came from immunoSEQ multiplex PCR; TCRdb's copy has only in-frame clones and leaves some out. The top ten clones hold 1.2% to 1.5% of a sample with 430,000 or so clones, roughly 90% of them seen once. Material for sequencing was PBMCs or T cells enriched from blood (not recorded which). These receptors were obtained from a woman younger than 30 who had been exposed to COVID-19.

The chain employs TRBV4-2 and TRBJ1-6, with D unresolved. Germline V CDR1 and CDR2: LGHNA, YNFKEQ. The CDR3 has 17 residues. V lost 1 base and J lost 2, with 12 bases in between. CDR3 sequence (DNA): TGTGCCAGCAGCCAAGTGACCCCGAGCGCCTATAATTCACCCCTCCACTTT. This translates into CASSQVTPSAYNSPLHF.

The V gene is TRBV10-3, the J gene TRBJ1-1, with a weak D call TRBD1 (5 bases). Germline CDR1 reads ENHRY; CDR2 reads SYGVKD. Trimming pared 2 bases from V and 0 bases from J, leaving 10 bases between. The CDR3 is 15 residues long. CDR3 loop: CAISEAQQVNTEAFF. CDR3 in DNA: TGTGCCATCAGTGAGGCGCAACAGGTGAACACTGAAGCTTTCTTT.

The genes are TRBV6-5 and TRBJ1-5, with D perhaps TRBD1 (6 bases). The CDR3 totals 15 residues. V was shortened by 4 bases and J by 2 bases, with 12 bases between the two germline ends. Germline V gene data show CDR1 as MNHEY and CDR2 as SVGAGI. The CDR3 spells CASSSQGARNQPQHF. CDR3 DNA sequence: TGTGCCAGCAGTTCACAGGGTGCTCGCAATCAGCCCCAGCATTTT.

This clone was seen only once. The chain has TRBV4-3 and TRBJ2-1; 12 bases line up with TRBD2. After removal of 2 bases from V and 7 bases from J, the junction contained 3 bases not matched to a gene. The CDR3 totals 15 residues. CDR1 and CDR2 from the germline V gene are LGHNA and YSLEER. In DNA, the CDR3 is TGCGCCAGCAGCCAACCCGGGACTAGCGGGAATGAGCAGTTCTTC. This encodes CASSQPGTSGNEQFF.

The chain has TRBV5-4 and TRBJ2-1; TRBD2 might be the D (6 bases). CDR3 length: 12 residues. Germline CDR1 reads SGHNT; CDR2 reads YYREEE (reference sequence). Trimming left V 4 bases short and J 13 bases short, with 15 bases between. The CDR3 DNA follows: TGTGCCAGCAGCAATGGCGGGACCGAACAGTTCTTC. This gives the protein CASSNGGTEQFF.

This chain joins TRBV7-8 and TRBJ2-1, with 11 positions matching TRBD2. From germline, CDR1 is SGHVS and CDR2 FQNEAQ. The CDR3 spans 16 residues. The V gene end was trimmed by 1 base and the J gene end by 6 bases; junction bases not matched to a gene: 5. The chain's CDR3 is CASSLGGSGRANEQFF. The CDR3 bases are TGTGCCAGCAGCTTAGGTGGTAGCGGGAGGGCCAATGAGCAGTTCTTC.

The rearrangement links TRBV20-1 to TRBJ2-1; D is unclear. The germline V gene encodes CDR1 DFQATT and CDR2 SNEGSKA (reference sequence). Trimming pared 5 bases from V and 8 bases from J, leaving 7 bases between. The CDR3 totals 10 residues. CDR3 nucleotide sequence: TGCAGTGCTCGAGTCGATGAGCAGTTCTTC. As protein: CSARVDEQFF.

The count of this clone is one. J is TRBJ2-1 and V is TRBV7-2; 7 bases are shared with TRBD2. CDR1 SGHTA and CDR2 FQGNSA come from the germline V gene. V lost 4 bases to trimming and J lost 9 bases; unmatched junction nucleotides: 12. This CDR3 region has 15 residues. CDR3 sequence (DNA): TGTGCCAGCAGCTCCACCGGCGGGAGTTCGGCTGAGCAGTTCTTC. The encoded protein is CASSSTGGSSAEQFF.

The gene calls are TRBV12-3 or TRBV12-4 and TRBJ1-2, with D possibly matching TRBD1 (6 bases). V was clipped by 4 bases and J by 8 bases, with 11 bases between them. The CDR3 runs 12 residues. Written as DNA, the CDR3 is TGTGCCAGCAGTTCTGACAGGCGGGGCTACACCTTC. As protein: CASSSDRRGYTF.

This sequence joins TRBV27 and TRBJ2-7; 11 nucleotides match TRBD1. Germline V gene lookup returns CDR1 MNHEY and CDR2 SMNVEV (reference sequence). The CDR3 has 15 residues. V shed 5 bases, J shed 2 bases, and the junction held 5 bases outside the gene matches. CDR3 sequence (DNA): TGTGCCAGCAGTCCAAGGACAGGGGGCCCCTACGAGCAGTACTTC. This codes for CASSPRTGGPYEQYF.

The V call is TRBV15, the J call TRBJ1-3; D is unresolved. Germline V gene lookup returns CDR1 LNHNV and CDR2 YYDKDF (reference sequence). CDR3 length: 15 residues. The germline V and J ends were trimmed by 0 bases and 0 bases, with 6 bases remaining between them. The CDR3 sequence is CATSRDSFSGNTIYF. The CDR3 coding sequence is TGTGCCACCAGCAGAGACTCTTTCTCTGGAAACACCATATATTTT.

V usage is TRBV28 and J usage is TRBJ1-2; D might be TRBD1 (6 bases). CDR3 size: 13 residues. CDR1 and CDR2 from the germline V gene are MDHEN and SYDVKM. V lost 1 base to trimming and J lost 8 bases, with 11 bases between them. The CDR3 sequence: CASSLSRGKGYTF. In DNA, the CDR3 is TGTGCCAGCAGTTTATCAAGGGGGAAGGGCTACACCTTC.

The chain couples TRBV9 to TRBJ2-7; 10 bases align to TRBD1. V was clipped by 3 bases and J by 5 bases; unmatched bases: 2. Germline V CDR1 and CDR2: SGDLS, YYNGEE. This CDR3 is 13 amino acids long. For the CDR3, the DNA is TGTGCCAGCAGCGCAGACAGGGGGCACGAGCAGTACTTC. Its translation: CASSADRGHEQYF.